The rows below give T cell receptor beta chains drawn from one sample of a study of cytomegalovirus exposure and HLA in healthy donors. The protocol was immunoSEQ multiplex PCR, while the TCRdb copy is restricted to in-frame clones and leaves out a portion. The data show 150,000 to 200,000 clones, 75% to 80% seen once. The sample taken for sequencing was PBMCs. These receptors were obtained from a man aged 40-49 years in good health and CMV-seropositive. Both conserved end residues are part of each CDR3. The D gene is left open where the match is weak. Size is omitted from some rows. Given values are once, few, many or a class for expanded clones.

D gene	J gene	clone size	V gene	CDR3 DNA	CDR3 protein
TRBD1	TRBJ1-1	NA	TRBV15	TGTGCCACCAGCAGAGGGAAGGGGGCGCGCACTGAAGCTTTCTTT	CATSRGKGARTEAFF
NA	TRBJ2-5	few	TRBV4-1	TGCGCCAGCAGCCGACCTAGCGTTGAAGAGACCCAGTACTTC	CASSRPSVEETQYF
TRBD2	TRBJ2-3	NA	TRBV6-5	TGTGCCAGCAGTTCGCCTCGGACTAGTCCCACAGATACGCAGTATTTT	CASSSPRTSPTDTQYF
TRBD1	TRBJ2-7	NA	TRBV19	TGTGCCATTTCACCACGGGACAGGGTCTACGAGCAGTACTTC	CAISPRDRVYEQYF
NA	TRBJ2-5	once	TRBV6-5	TGTGCCAGCAGTTACAGGGGGCAAGAGACCCAGTACTTC	CASSYRGQETQYF
TRBD2	TRBJ2-5	NA	TRBV4-1	TGCGCCAGCAGCCAACCCCGGGCTAGCGGGAGGGAGACCCAGTACTTC	CASSQPRASGRETQYF
NA	TRBJ1-4	NA	TRBV4-1	TGCGCCAGCAAGGGGTCAGGCCCGGAAAAACTGTTTTTT	CASKGSGPEKLFF
NA	TRBJ1-4	NA	TRBV5-8	TGTGCCAGCAGCTTGGGGCAGGGAGGTGAAAAACTGTTTTTT	CASSLGQGGEKLFF
TRBD2	TRBJ2-1	few	TRBV5-1	TGCGCCAGCAGAGATCCAGCGGGAGGCGCTTACAATGAGCAGTTCTTC	CASRDPAGGAYNEQFF
NA	TRBJ1-4	NA	TRBV5-1	TGCGCCAGCAGCTTGGCAGGGGACGGTGAAAAACTGTTTTTT	CASSLAGDGEKLFF
TRBD2	TRBJ2-3	NA	TRBV7-3	TGTGCCAGCAGCTCGACTAGCGGGGCTGCGGATACGCAGTATTTT	CASSSTSGAADTQYF
NA	TRBJ2-1	once	TRBV5-4	TGTGCCAGCAGACTTACAGGGGGAGGGCGGCAGTTCTTC	CASRLTGGGRQFF
NA	TRBJ1-1	NA	TRBV2	TGTGCCAGCAGTGAAAGTACACAGACCGAAGCTTTCTTT	CASSESTQTEAFF
TRBD1	TRBJ1-2	NA	TRBV5-4	TGTGCCAGCACCCCGACAGGGGGCTCTTTTGGCTACACCTTC	CASTPTGGSFGYTF
TRBD1	TRBJ2-4	few	TRBV6-1	TGTGCCATTCTCCGGGACAGGGAGCCAAACATTCAGTACTTC	CAILRDREPNIQYF
TRBD2	TRBJ2-1	NA	TRBV5-1	TGCGCCAGCAGCCATACGACTAGCGGGAGCAATGAGCAGTTCTTC	CASSHTTSGSNEQFF
NA	TRBJ2-1	NA	TRBV7-2	TGTGCCAGCAGCTCCTTTGGTGGGAGACTCAATGAGCAGTTCTTC	CASSSFGGRLNEQFF
TRBD1	TRBJ2-1	NA	TRBV19	TGTGCCAGTACCCAGGGGGGGACAGGGCGTTATAATGAGCAGTTCTTC	CASTQGGTGRYNEQFF
NA	TRBJ2-3	NA	TRBV5-6	TGTGCCAGCAGCTTGGATCCCTCTAGGGGTTCAGTCAGCACAGATACGCAGTATTTT	CASSLDPSRGSVSTDTQYF
TRBD2	TRBJ2-7	NA	TRBV5-1	TGCGCCAGCAGCTTGCAAGCGGGAGCGGGTTCTTACGAGCAGTACTTC	CASSLQAGAGSYEQYF
TRBD1	TRBJ2-3	NA	TRBV28	TGTGCCAGCAGTTTATTTCAGGGGGCCGCAGATACGCAGTATTTT	CASSLFQGAADTQYF
TRBD1	TRBJ2-3	NA	TRBV30	TGTGCCTGGAGTGCGAGGGGGCCACTCACAGATACGCAGTATTTT	CAWSARGPLTDTQYF
NA	TRBJ2-1	NA	TRBV15	TGTGCCACCAGCGCCCCCCCCCAGGCGCAGTTCTTC	CATSAPPQAQFF
NA	TRBJ2-1	NA	TRBV2	TGTGCCAGCAGTGCTAGGGGGTGGTCCTACAATGAGCAGTTCTTC	CASSARGWSYNEQFF
TRBD1	TRBJ2-5	NA	TRBV5-1	TGCGCCAGCAGCTTCCCGAATGACAGGGTCCAAGAGACCCAGTACTTC	CASSFPNDRVQETQYF
NA	TRBJ1-2	NA	TRBV28	TGTGCCAGCAGCATCGAGAATTCTAACTATGGCTACACCTTC	CASSIENSNYGYTF
NA	TRBJ2-1	few	TRBV4-1	TGCGCCAGCAGCCAAGGGTTACTATTCTCCTACAATGAGCAGTTCTTC	CASSQGLLFSYNEQFF
NA	TRBJ2-7	NA	TRBV13	TGTGCCAGCAGCTCACCACTAGGGAGCTACGAGCAGTACTTC	CASSSPLGSYEQYF
TRBD2	TRBJ2-1	NA	TRBV5-1	TGCGCCAGCACTTCGGGGGGGGGCTACAATGAGCAGTTCTTC	CASTSGGGYNEQFF
TRBD2	TRBJ2-1	NA	TRBV18	TGTGCCAGCTCACCACCGGGGACTAGCGTCAATGAGCAGTTCTTC	CASSPPGTSVNEQFF
NA	TRBJ2-2	NA	TRBV2	TGTGCCAGCAGTGGAGGTACGAACACCGGGGAGCTGTTTTTT	CASSGGTNTGELFF
NA	TRBJ1-1	NA	TRBV7-8	TGTGCCAGCAGCTTAGGAAGGGAGGGAGGTCGGCGGACTGAAGCTTTCTTT	CASSLGREGGRRTEAFF
TRBD1	TRBJ2-6	once	TRBV23-1	TGCGCCAGCAGTCAATCTCGGACAGGGGGTCCCCTGGGGGCCAACGTCCTGACTTTC	CASSQSRTGGPLGANVLTF
NA	TRBJ2-1	NA	TRBV4-1	TGCGCCAGCAGTCGCGCCGGTGAGCAGTTCTTC	CASSRAGEQFF
TRBD2	TRBJ2-2	NA	TRBV19	TGTGCCAGTAGACCGGGACTAGCTAACACCGGGGAGCTGTTTTTT	CASRPGLANTGELFF
NA	TRBJ2-1	NA	TRBV30	TGTGCCTGGACACTAGGGAGCTATGAGCAGTTCTTC	CAWTLGSYEQFF
NA	TRBJ2-1	few	TRBV5-4	TGTGCCAGCAGCGCCTACAGCAACTCCTACAATGAGCAGTTCTTC	CASSAYSNSYNEQFF
TRBD1	TRBJ1-2	NA	TRBV7-2	TGTGCCAGCAGCTTAGACCGGACAGGGTTTGGCTACACCTTC	CASSLDRTGFGYTF
TRBD1	TRBJ1-2	NA	TRBV5-1	TGCGCCAGCAGCCTGGACGGGACAGGGGGCTTGAATGGCTACACCTTC	CASSLDGTGGLNGYTF
NA	TRBJ1-2	NA	TRBV4-1	TGCGCCAGCAGCCAAGCCCCGGGGGGGGCCTATGGCTACACCTTC	CASSQAPGGAYGYTF
TRBD1	TRBJ2-7	NA	TRBV5-1	TGCGCCAGCAGCCCGGACAGGGTCCCCTACGAGCAGTACTTC	CASSPDRVPYEQYF
TRBD2	TRBJ2-3	NA	TRBV18	TGTGCCAGCTCACCACCGGGACTAGGTGGTCATGTGCAGTATTTT	CASSPPGLGGHVQYF
NA	TRBJ2-1	NA	TRBV5-1	TGCGCCAGCAGCTTGGGTACGGGAAGTGTTGAGCAGTTCTTC	CASSLGTGSVEQFF
NA	TRBJ2-7	NA	TRBV5-5	TGTGCCAGCAGCTTGCCACTAGTCGCCGAGCAGTACTTC	CASSLPLVAEQYF
TRBD2	TRBJ2-2	once	TRBV2	TGTGCCAGCAGTCGGACTAGCGGGACCGGGGAGCTGTTTTTT	CASSRTSGTGELFF
TRBD1	TRBJ2-1	NA	TRBV7-9	TGTGCCAGCAGCTACCCTTGGCAGGGGGCTAGGAATGAGCAGTTCTTC	CASSYPWQGARNEQFF